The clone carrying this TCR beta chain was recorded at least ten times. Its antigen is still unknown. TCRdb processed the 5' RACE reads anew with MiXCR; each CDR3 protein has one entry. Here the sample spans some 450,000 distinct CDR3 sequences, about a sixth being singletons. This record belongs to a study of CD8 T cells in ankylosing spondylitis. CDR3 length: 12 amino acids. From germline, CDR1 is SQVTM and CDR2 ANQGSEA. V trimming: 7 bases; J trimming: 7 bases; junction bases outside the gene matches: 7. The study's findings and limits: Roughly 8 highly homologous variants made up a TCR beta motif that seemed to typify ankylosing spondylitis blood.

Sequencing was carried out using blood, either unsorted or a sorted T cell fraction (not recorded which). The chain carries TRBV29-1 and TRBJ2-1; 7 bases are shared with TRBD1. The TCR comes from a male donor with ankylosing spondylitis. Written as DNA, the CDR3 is TGCAGCGGTCAGACAGGGTCGAATGAGCAGTTCTTC. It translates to CSGQTGSNEQFF.